The 15 T cell receptor beta chains below were found in one sample sequenced in a study of response to subunit inactivated influenza vaccine. From the RT-PCR reads, TCRdb called clonotypes with MiXCR, one entry per CDR3 protein. The sample has around 790,000 distinct CDR3 sequences; over 20% are singletons. Sequencing used PBMCs from blood, obtained 5 days after vaccination. The source of these receptors is a man aged 50-60 years who received an inactivated influenza vaccine.

The chain uses TRBV5-1 and TRBJ1-2; 8 bases fit TRBD1. The CDR3 length is 15 residues. The germline CDR1 and CDR2 sequences are SGHRS and YFSETQ. V lost 3 bases, J lost 4 bases, and 8 bases stayed unmatched. CDR3 residues: CASSSQGARTYGYTF. In nucleotides, the CDR3 is TGCGCCAGCAGCTCCCAGGGGGCGCGGACCTATGGCTACACCTTC.

On this clonotype: A much larger clone sits a single nucleotide away, making a read error possible. This chain links TRBV10-3 with TRBJ2-3; 7 positions agree with TRBD2. Per the germline V gene, CDR1 is ENHRY and CDR2 is SYGVKD. This CDR3 comprises 14 residues. Written as DNA, the CDR3 is TGTGCCATCCGGGGAGGGACGTACACAGATACGCGGTATTTT. Protein: CAIRGGTYTDTRYF.

The table lists this clonotype with a few counts. The genes are TRBV12-3 or TRBV12-4 and TRBJ1-6, with a tentative D call TRBD1 (6 bases). The CDR3 spans 15 residues. V was trimmed by 6 bases and J by 10 bases, leaving 19 bases between them. CDR3 residues: CASSPIGGARSPLHF. The CDR3 nucleotides are TGTGCCAGCAGCCCGATCGGGGGGGCTAGGTCACCCCTCCACTTT.

In its sample, this clonotype was seen many times. V and J are TRBV6-1 and TRBJ2-3; TRBD2 might be the D (6 bases). The CDR3 totals 14 residues. V was shortened by 2 bases and J by 4 bases, with 10 bases between the two germline ends. The germline V gene encodes CDR1 MNHNS and CDR2 SASEGT. CDR3 protein: CASSERGGPDTQYF. As DNA, the CDR3 is TGTGCCAGCAGTGAACGGGGAGGACCAGATACGCAGTATTTT.

This clonotype was picked up a small number of times. The rearrangement joins TRBV15 to TRBJ1-3; tentatively, D is TRBD1 (5 bases). Germline values: CDR1 LNHNV, CDR2 YYDKDF (reference sequence). This CDR3 spans 15 amino acids. The V gene lost 0 bases and the J gene lost 4 bases, with 10 bases spanning the gap. The CDR3 loop is CATSRDQGSGNTIYF. The CDR3 DNA reads as TGTGCCACCAGCAGAGATCAGGGTTCAGGAAACACCATATATTTT.

The chain employs TRBV5-1 and TRBJ2-1; D is possibly TRBD2 (6 bases). CDR1 and CDR2 from the germline V gene are SGHRS and YFSETQ. V was trimmed by 0 bases and J by 9 bases, leaving 13 bases between them. The CDR3 runs 14 residues. CDR3 DNA: TGCGCCAGCAGCTTGGCGGGTAGCGGAGCTGAGCAGTTCTTC. Amino acids: CASSLAGSGAEQFF.

This clonotype appeared a few times. The V and J genes are TRBV13 and TRBJ2-7; 8 positions match TRBD2. The junction had 7 bases not matched to a gene; V was cut back by 5 bases and J by 7 bases. The CDR3 is made up of 13 amino acids. Germline V CDR1 and CDR2: PRHDT, FYEKMQ (reference sequence). The CDR3 protein is CASSLAGPSEQYF. CDR3 in DNA: TGTGCCAGCAGCCTAGCGGGCCCTTCTGAGCAGTACTTC.

V and J are TRBV28 and TRBJ1-5; D perhaps matches TRBD1 (6 bases). The CDR3 is made up of 13 amino acids. Germline V gene data show CDR1 as MDHEN and CDR2 as SYDVKM. Trimming cost V 5 bases and J 6 bases, with 11 bases left between them. CDR3 region: CASSVDRLQPQHF. CDR3 DNA sequence: TGTGCCAGCAGTGTAGACAGGCTTCAGCCCCAGCATTTT.

This clonotype has a handful of counts. The chain carries TRBV3-1 and TRBJ2-1; 12 bases line up with TRBD2. The CDR3 runs to 16 residues. The ends lost 4 bases at V and 4 bases at J; junction bases unmatched: 5. The germline V gene encodes CDR1 LGHDT and CDR2 YNNKEL (reference sequence). The CDR3 region has the DNA TGTGCCAGCAGCCCCCGGACTAGCGGGAAGTACAATGAGCAGTTCTTC. Translation: CASSPRTSGKYNEQFF.

This chain joins TRBV12-3 or TRBV12-4 and TRBJ2-1, with TRBD2 matching 7 bases. This CDR3 has 12 amino acids. V lost 6 bases, J lost 6 bases, and 2 bases stayed unmatched. The CDR3 region has the DNA TGTGCCAGCAGAGCGGGGTTCAATGAGCAGTTCTTC. Translated, it gives CASRAGFNEQFF.

This clonotype was seen a handful of times. The chain employs TRBV7-2 and TRBJ2-3, with D unclear. CDR3 length: 14 amino acids. In germline, CDR1 is SGHTA, CDR2 FQGNSA. Trimming stripped 0 bases from V and 6 bases from J, with 10 bases between. CDR3 amino acids: CASSLALRRDTQYF. The CDR3 bases are TGTGCCAGCAGCTTAGCGTTAAGGCGGGATACGCAGTATTTT.

This chain links TRBV4-2 with TRBJ1-2; D may be TRBD1 (5 bases). Trimming took 8 bases from V and 8 from J, leaving 24 bases between them. Germline assignment: CDR1 LGHNA and CDR2 YNFKEQ. This CDR3 has 15 amino acids. The CDR3 is CASGKGTLNSGGYTF. DNA of the CDR3: TGTGCCAGCGGGAAGGGGACGCTAAACTCGGGAGGCTACACCTTC.

This chain links TRBV29-1 with TRBJ2-3, with 10 positions matching TRBD1. The junction had 11 bases not matched to a gene; V was cut back by 3 bases and J by 5 bases. The CDR3 runs to 16 residues. The germline gives CDR1 SQVTM, CDR2 ANQGSEA. CDR3 nucleotides: TGCAGCGTTGAGGGTACCAGACAGGGGGCCGGAGATACGCAGTATTTT. Translated: CSVEGTRQGAGDTQYF.

Many counts were recorded for this clonotype. The rearrangement joins TRBV20-1 to TRBJ2-7; the D is unclear. Germline loops: CDR1 DFQATT, CDR2 SNEGSKA (reference sequence). This CDR3 contains 17 residues. The V gene lost 0 bases and the J gene lost 1 base, with 19 bases spanning the gap. The CDR3 coding sequence is TGCAGTGCTAGAGATGCTAGTCGGGCAGCCGTGTCCTACGAGCAGTACTTC. This encodes CSARDASRAAVSYEQYF.

This clonotype was counted between two and nine times. The gene calls are TRBV20-1 and TRBJ2-7, with a possible D match to TRBD2 (5 bases). This CDR3 has 11 residues. The V end lost 4 bases, the J end lost 3 bases, and 7 bases lay between the germline ends. Germline lookup yields CDR1 DFQATT and CDR2 SNEGSKA (reference sequence). CDR3 amino acids: CSATADYEQYF. CDR3 sequence (DNA): TGCAGTGCTACAGCGGACTACGAGCAGTACTTC.